This T cell receptor (beta chain) was sequenced for a study of blood T cell repertoires in COVID-19. Study-level background: COVID-19 samples, acute and convalescent, were from the United States, Italy and Spain.

The CDR3 consists of 14 residues. Trimming took 6 bases from V and 8 from J; bases not matched to a gene: 7. Germline CDR1 is SNHLY and CDR2 is FYNNEI. In the original workflow: The authors estimated nucleated cell counts from reference gene primer amplification. Profiling relied on immunoSEQ multiplex PCR, and the TCRdb table lists in-frame clones only, not all of them. V and J calls and clone size are given by that table; D and trimming were obtained from the DNA. The profile shows hundreds of thousands of clones, 70% to 90% of them singletons. The chain combines TRBV2 with TRBJ1-6, with TRBD1 matching 7 bases. The sequence derives from a woman in her 30s with COVID-19, enrolled during active disease. Specimen: peripheral blood. The CDR3 spells CASSPGQIYSPLHF. CDR3 nucleotides: TGTGCCAGCAGCCCGGGACAGATCTATTCACCCCTCCACTTT.